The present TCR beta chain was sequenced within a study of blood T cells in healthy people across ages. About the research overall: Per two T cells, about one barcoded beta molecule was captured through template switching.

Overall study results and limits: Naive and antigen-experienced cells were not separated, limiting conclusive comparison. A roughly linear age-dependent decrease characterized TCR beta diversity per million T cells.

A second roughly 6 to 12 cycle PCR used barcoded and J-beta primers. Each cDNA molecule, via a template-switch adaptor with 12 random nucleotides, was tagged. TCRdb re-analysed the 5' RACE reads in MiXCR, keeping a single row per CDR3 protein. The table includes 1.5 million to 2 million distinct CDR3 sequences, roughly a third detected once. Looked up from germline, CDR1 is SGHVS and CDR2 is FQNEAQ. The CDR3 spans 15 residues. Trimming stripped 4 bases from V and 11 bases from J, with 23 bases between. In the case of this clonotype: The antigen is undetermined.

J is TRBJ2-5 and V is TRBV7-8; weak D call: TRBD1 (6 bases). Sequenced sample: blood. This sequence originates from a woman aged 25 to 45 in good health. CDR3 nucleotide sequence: TGTGCCAGCAGCTCCCCGCGGACCAGGGGAAGGGAGCAGTACTTC. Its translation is CASSSPRTRGREQYF.